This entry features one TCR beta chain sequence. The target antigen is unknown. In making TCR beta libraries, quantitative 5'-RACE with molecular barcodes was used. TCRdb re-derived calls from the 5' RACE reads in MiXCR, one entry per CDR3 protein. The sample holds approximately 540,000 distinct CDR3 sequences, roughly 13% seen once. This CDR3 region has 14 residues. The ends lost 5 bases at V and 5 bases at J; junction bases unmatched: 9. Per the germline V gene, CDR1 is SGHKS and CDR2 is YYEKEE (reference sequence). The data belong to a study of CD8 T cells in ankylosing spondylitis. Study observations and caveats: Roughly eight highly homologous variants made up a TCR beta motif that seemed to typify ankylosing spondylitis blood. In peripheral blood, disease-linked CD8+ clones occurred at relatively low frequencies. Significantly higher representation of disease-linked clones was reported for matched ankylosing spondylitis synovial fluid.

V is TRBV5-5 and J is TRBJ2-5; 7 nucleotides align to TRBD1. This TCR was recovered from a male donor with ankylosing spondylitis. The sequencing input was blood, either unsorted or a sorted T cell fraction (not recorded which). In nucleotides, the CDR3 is TGTGCCAGCAGGAGGGACAGCCTGAGGGAGACCCAGTACTTC. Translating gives CASRRDSLRETQYF.